The rows below give T cell receptor beta chains drawn from one sample of a study of cytomegalovirus exposure and HLA in healthy donors. Measured with immunoSEQ multiplex PCR; TCRdb has only the in-frame clones, and not every one. The sample contains 130,000 or so clones, roughly 66% of which appear only once. The sequencing input was PBMCs. The source of these receptors is a man aged 18 to 29 in good health and CMV-seronegative. CDR3s include the opening cysteine and the closing phenylalanine or tryptophan. The order of the fields is J gene, D gene, clone size, V gene, CDR3 protein, CDR3 DNA. A D gene is named only where the DNA matches it firmly. Expanded clones are given a class, and other clones once, few, many or no size at all.

TRBJ1-6 - - TRBV19 CASSIDWSPNSPLHF TGTGCCAGTAGTATAGATTGGAGCCCTAATTCACCCCTCCACTTT
TRBJ2-3 - - TRBV2 CASRPGPRGRQYF TGTGCCAGCAGGCCGGGGCCCCGGGGGAGGCAGTATTTT
TRBJ1-3 TRBD1 - TRBV9 CASSTGDGNTIYF TGTGCCAGCAGCACAGGGGACGGAAACACCATATATTTT
TRBJ1-2 TRBD1 few TRBV6-6 CASRLTGDHGYTF TGTGCCAGCAGGCTCACAGGGGATCATGGCTACACCTTC
TRBJ2-5 - - TRBV5-1 CASSSRLQETQYF TGCGCCAGCAGCTCCAGACTGCAGGAGACCCAGTACTTC
TRBJ2-4 TRBD1 - TRBV30 CAWGQVIAKNIQYF TGTGCCTGGGGACAGGTGATAGCCAAAAACATTCAGTACTTC
TRBJ2-1 TRBD2 few TRBV9 CASSVTGTSGYEQFF TGTGCCAGCAGCGTAACCGGGACTAGCGGTTATGAGCAGTTCTTC
TRBJ2-7 - - TRBV13 CASSFTGFYEQYF TGTGCCAGCAGCTTCACAGGGTTCTACGAGCAGTACTTC
TRBJ1-5 - - TRBV7-9 CASSLAGGVSNQPQHF TGTGCCAGCAGCTTAGCCGGGGGAGTGAGCAATCAGCCCCAGCATTTT
TRBJ2-6 - few TRBV27 CASSSGNPRGANVLTF TGTGCCAGCAGCTCAGGGAATCCTCGTGGGGCCAACGTCCTGACTTTC
TRBJ1-5 - - TRBV27 CASSPRRGGLNSNQPQHF TGTGCCAGCAGTCCCCGTAGGGGGGGCCTCAATAGCAATCAGCCCCAGCATTTT